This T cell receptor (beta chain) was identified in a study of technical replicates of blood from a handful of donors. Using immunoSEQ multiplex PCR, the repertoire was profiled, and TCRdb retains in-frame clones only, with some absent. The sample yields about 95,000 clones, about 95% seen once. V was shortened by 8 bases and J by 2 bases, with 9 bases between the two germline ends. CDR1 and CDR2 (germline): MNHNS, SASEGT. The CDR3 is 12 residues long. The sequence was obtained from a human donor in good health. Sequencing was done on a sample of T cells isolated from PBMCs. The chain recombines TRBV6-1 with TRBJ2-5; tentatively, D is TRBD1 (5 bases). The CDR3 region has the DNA TGTGCCAGCTCCAGGGATCAAGAGACCCAGTACTTC. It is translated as CASSRDQETQYF.